This T cell receptor (beta chain) was identified during a study of cytomegalovirus exposure and HLA in healthy donors. Looking at the study overall: In a later analysis, the 130 or so validation repertoires were reported to have used the same platform as the roughly 670 first-cohort repertoires.

TCRdb's copy holds only in-frame clones and misses some; the assay was immunoSEQ multiplex PCR. Of about 110,000 clones listed, about 86% are singletons. On this clone itself: What it binds is not known.

The donors formed part of the approximately 120-subject validation cohort, distinct from the roughly 700-subject first cohort. Notes on the study in general: The study put some 160 TCR beta chains on its list as cytomegalovirus-associated. Later, an analysis found that TCR clusters from the first cohort tended to co-occur in the roughly 120 validation repertoires.

Sequencing was done on a sample of PBMCs. The receptor comes from a woman between 18 and 30 years old in good health and CMV-seropositive.

The CDR3 coding sequence is TGTGCCAGGGGGGAATACAGGGGGCACATAGAGACCCAGTACTTC. It specifies CARGEYRGHIETQYF. The chain is built from TRBV2 and TRBJ2-5, with 9 positions matching TRBD1. From germline, CDR1 is SNHLY and CDR2 FYNNEI. The CDR3 totals 15 residues. The junction had 12 bases not matched to a gene; V was cut back by 9 bases and J by 4 bases.